What follows is one T cell receptor (beta chain) and its context. Its specificity is unknown. The CDR3 totals 15 residues. Germline lookup yields CDR1 SGHNT and CDR2 YENEEA. V was shortened by 5 bases and J by 0 bases, with 11 bases between the two germline ends. The data stem from a study of early T cells in non-severe SARS-CoV-2 infection. On the study more broadly: Whole-blood bulk RNA, unsorted, was sequenced, and chains were unpaired. The study, taken as a whole, reports: Sequences matched to VDJdb favored anti-spike CD8 responses, while private and CD4 specificities were missed.

Molecules of cDNA were individually given unique molecular identifiers that were attached to them. Via MiXCR, TCRdb re-called the 5' RACE reads, giving one row per CDR3 protein. Of about 21,000 distinct CDR3 sequences in the sample, 5.7% are singletons; the top ten hold 13% to 15%. The material sequenced was whole blood, taken at baseline. This clonotype originated in an adult who was a healthcare worker with PCR-confirmed SARS-CoV-2 infection or an uninfected control (not recorded which). The genes are TRBV11-3 and TRBJ2-1; the D gene is possibly TRBD2 (6 bases). The CDR3 DNA follows: TGTGCCAGCAGCGCCACCGGGAGCTCCTACAATGAGCAGTTCTTC. It translates to CASSATGSSYNEQFF.